Listed below are T cell receptor beta chains from one sample, sequenced in a study of control samples from healthy donors and cancer patients. Clones were read by immunoSEQ multiplex PCR, and TCRdb kept only the in-frame ones, dropping some. The table includes some 140,000 clones, roughly 89% detected once. The sequenced sample consisted of blood. The receptors here all came from a man under 40 in good health. Both conserved end residues are part of each CDR3. The order of the fields is clone size, J gene, V gene, D gene, CDR3 protein, CDR3 DNA. D genes are given only for firm matches. Clone size is given for some rows only: seen once, a few or many times, or a class if the clone is expanded.

>NA|TRBJ1-1|TRBV5-4|NA
CASSLAIRGRTEAFF
TGTGCCAGCAGCTTGGCCATTCGGGGGCGCACTGAAGCTTTCTTT
>NA|TRBJ2-1|TRBV27|TRBD1
CASSWLDREREQFF
TGTGCCAGCAGTTGGCTGGACAGGGAACGCGAGCAGTTCTTC
>NA|TRBJ1-5|TRBV28|TRBD1
CASRYRDRVNQPQHF
TGTGCCAGCAGGTACCGGGACAGGGTCAATCAGCCCCAGCATTTT
>NA|TRBJ2-3|TRBV4-1|NA
CASSLLDFTDTQYF
TGCGCCAGCAGCCTACTAGACTTCACAGATACGCAGTATTTT
>NA|TRBJ2-3|TRBV19|TRBD2
CASSSLAGVADTQYF
TGTGCCAGTAGTAGTCTAGCGGGAGTTGCAGATACGCAGTATTTT
>NA|TRBJ2-5|TRBV11-2|NA
CASSLGSLEKETQYF
TGTGCCAGCAGCTTAGGTTCCCTTGAGAAAGAGACCCAGTACTTC
>NA|TRBJ2-2|TRBV7-9|NA
CASSLERNTGELFF
TGTGCCAGCAGCTTAGAGCGGAACACCGGGGAGCTGTTTTTT
>NA|TRBJ1-2|TRBV19|TRBD1
CASSHHGTGTRYTF
TGTGCCAGTAGCCACCACGGGACAGGGACGCGCTACACCTTC
>NA|TRBJ2-5|TRBV11-3|NA
CASSSWEWEEETQYF
TGTGCCAGCAGCTCCTGGGAGTGGGAAGAAGAGACCCAGTACTTC
>NA|TRBJ2-1|TRBV7-8|TRBD2
CASSSTRLAGGNEQFF
TGTGCCAGCAGCTCAACCCGACTAGCGGGGGGTAATGAGCAGTTCTTC
>once|TRBJ2-5|TRBV4-3|NA
CASSQDLGLLGQGFRVQETQYF
TGCGCCAGCAGCCAAGATCTGGGGCTGTTAGGGCAGGGATTTAGGGTTCAAGAGACCCAGTACTTC
>NA|TRBJ1-6|TRBV3-1/TRBV3-2|NA
CASSQTDSPLHF
TGTGCCAGCAGCCAAACAGATTCACCCCTCCACTTT
>NA|TRBJ2-1|TRBV12-3/TRBV12-4|NA
CASSLTGLAQFF
TGTGCCAGCAGTTTAACGGGACTGGCTCAGTTCTTC
>NA|TRBJ1-1|TRBV2|NA
CASRKRQRLDTEAFF
TGTGCCAGCAGGAAGCGACAGCGACTTGACACTGAAGCTTTCTTT
>NA|TRBJ2-7|TRBV4-3|NA
CASSQHENIPYEQYF
TGCGCCAGCAGCCAACACGAAAACATCCCCTACGAGCAGTACTTC
>once|TRBJ2-1|TRBV6-2/TRBV6-3|NA
CASSYVDTFYNEQFF
TGTGCCAGCAGTTACGTGGACACTTTTTACAATGAGCAGTTCTTC
>NA|TRBJ1-3|TRBV18|TRBD1
CASSPPGQGSGNTIYF
TGTGCCAGCTCACCACCGGGACAGGGCTCTGGAAACACCATATATTTT
>NA|TRBJ2-7|TRBV6-1|TRBD2
CASSEIPVWASGSRAYEQYF
TGTGCCAGCAGTGAAATTCCTGTTTGGGCTAGCGGGAGCAGAGCCTACGAGCAGTACTTC
>NA|TRBJ2-6|TRBV21-1|NA
CASSKVGILGNSGANVLTF
TGTGCCAGCAGCAAAGTGGGCATATTAGGAAACTCTGGGGCCAACGTCCTGACTTTC
>NA|TRBJ2-6|TRBV7-3|NA
CASSLSSGANVLTF
TGTGCCAGCAGCTTATCCTCTGGGGCCAACGTCCTGACTTTC
>NA|TRBJ2-2|TRBV10-3|TRBD2
CAIREYLADANTGELFF
TGTGCCATCAGAGAGTATCTAGCGGACGCGAACACCGGGGAGCTGTTTTTT
>NA|TRBJ2-7|TRBV29-1|NA
CSVTTRGWTYEQYF
TGCAGCGTCACTACTAGAGGGTGGACCTACGAGCAGTACTTC
>NA|TRBJ1-2|TRBV6-2/TRBV6-3|NA
CASSRGDDYTF
TGTGCCAGCAGCCGCGGAGATGATTACACCTTC
>NA|TRBJ1-5|TRBV5-8|NA
CASSLWGGRNQPQHF
TGTGCCAGCAGCTTGTGGGGGGGTAGGAATCAGCCCCAGCATTTT
>NA|TRBJ2-3|TRBV7-8|TRBD1
CASSTSDRWGLMYF
TGTGCCAGCAGCACCTCGGACAGGTGGGGTTTAATGTATTTT
>NA|TRBJ2-5|TRBV9|NA
CASSVNLGKDQETQYF
TGTGCCAGCAGCGTAAATCTGGGGAAAGACCAAGAGACCCAGTACTTC
>NA|TRBJ2-7|TRBV2|NA
CASKGPGSSYEQYF
TGTGCCAGCAAAGGCCCCGGAAGCTCCTACGAGCAGTACTTC
>NA|TRBJ1-6|TRBV14|NA
CASSQERGQINSPLHF
TGTGCCAGCAGCCAAGAAAGAGGACAGATCAATTCACCCCTCCACTTT
>NA|TRBJ1-1|TRBV19|NA
CASTRRDTVRAAEAFF
TGTGCCAGTACCCGCCGGGACACAGTACGGGCCGCTGAAGCTTTCTTT
>NA|TRBJ1-6|TRBV11-1|NA
CASSINRVSPLHF
TGTGCCAGCAGCATCAACAGGGTTTCACCCCTCCACTTT
>NA|TRBJ2-5|TRBV10-3|NA
CATAGIGQETQYF
TGTGCCACCGCAGGGATCGGGCAAGAGACCCAGTACTTC
>NA|TRBJ1-1|TRBV6-6|TRBD1
CASSNLQGAEAFF
TGTGCCAGCAGTAACCTACAGGGGGCTGAAGCTTTCTTT
>NA|TRBJ1-4|TRBV5-1|TRBD1
CASSLARTGNEKLFF
TGCGCCAGCAGCTTGGCACGGACAGGAAATGAAAAACTGTTTTTT
>NA|TRBJ2-1|TRBV29-1|NA
CSVEPTEGSYNEQFF
TGCAGCGTTGAGCCGACGGAAGGCTCCTACAATGAGCAGTTCTTC
>NA|TRBJ1-1|TRBV7-9|NA
CASSLSEGLEAFF
TGTGCCAGCAGCCTTTCTGAGGGCCTTGAAGCTTTCTTT
>few|TRBJ1-2|TRBV19|TRBD1
CASGGQGFYGYTF
TGTGCCAGTGGAGGACAGGGGTTCTATGGCTACACCTTC
>NA|TRBJ2-7|TRBV2|TRBD2
CASRPSGRVILEQYF
TGTGCCAGCAGACCTAGCGGGAGGGTTATATTGGAGCAGTACTTC
>once|TRBJ2-7|TRBV5-4|TRBD2
CASSLVGRDEQYF
TGTGCCAGCAGCTTGGTGGGGAGGGACGAGCAGTACTTC
>NA|TRBJ1-6|TRBV30|NA
CAWSGQGISPLHF
TGTGCCTGGAGTGGTCAGGGGATTTCACCCCTCCACTTT